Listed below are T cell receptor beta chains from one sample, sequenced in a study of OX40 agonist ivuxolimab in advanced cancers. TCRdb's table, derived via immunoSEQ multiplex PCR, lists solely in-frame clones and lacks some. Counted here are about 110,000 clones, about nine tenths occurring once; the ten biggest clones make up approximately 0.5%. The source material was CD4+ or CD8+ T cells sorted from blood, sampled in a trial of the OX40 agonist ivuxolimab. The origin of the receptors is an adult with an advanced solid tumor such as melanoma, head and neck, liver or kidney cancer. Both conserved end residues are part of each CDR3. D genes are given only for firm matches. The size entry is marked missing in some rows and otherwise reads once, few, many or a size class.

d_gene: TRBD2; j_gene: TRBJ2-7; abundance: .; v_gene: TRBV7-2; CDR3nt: TGTGCCAGCAGCACGGGACTAGCTTTCTACGAGCAGTACTTC; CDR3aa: CASSTGLAFYEQYF
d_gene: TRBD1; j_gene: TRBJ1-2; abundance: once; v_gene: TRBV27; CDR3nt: TGTGCCAGCAGTTTGTCGGGACAGGGGGCTTTGGTCTATGGCTACACCTTC; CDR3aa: CASSLSGQGALVYGYTF
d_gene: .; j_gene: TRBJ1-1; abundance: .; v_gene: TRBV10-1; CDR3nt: TGCGCCAGCAGTGAGTCTAGGGGAGTCACTGAAGCTTTCTTT; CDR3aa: CASSESRGVTEAFF
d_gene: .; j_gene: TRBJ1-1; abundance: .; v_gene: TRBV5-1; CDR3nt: TGTGCCAGCAGGACCCGGGACGGTGAAGCTTTCTTT; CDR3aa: CASRTRDGEAFF
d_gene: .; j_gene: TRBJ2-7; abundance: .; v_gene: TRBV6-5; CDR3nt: TGTGCCAGCAGTTACAACACGGGGCCCAACGAGCAGTACTTC; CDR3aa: CASSYNTGPNEQYF
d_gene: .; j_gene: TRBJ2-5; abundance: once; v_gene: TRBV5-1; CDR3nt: TGCGCCAGCAGCCCGGATTCAGTAGAGACCCAGTACTTC; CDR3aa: CASSPDSVETQYF
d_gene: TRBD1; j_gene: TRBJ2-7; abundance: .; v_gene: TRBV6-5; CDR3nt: TGTGCCACCCTGGGACAGGGGGACGAGCAGTACTTC; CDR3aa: CATLGQGDEQYF
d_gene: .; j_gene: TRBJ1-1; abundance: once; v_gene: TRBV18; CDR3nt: TGTGCCAGCTCACCACGACTCTCACTAAGGGGGAACACTGAAGCTTTCTTT; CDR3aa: CASSPRLSLRGNTEAFF
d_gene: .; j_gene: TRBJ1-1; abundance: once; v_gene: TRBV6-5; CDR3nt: TGTGCCAGCAGAACGGACGGGAACACTGAAGCTTTCTTT; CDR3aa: CASRTDGNTEAFF
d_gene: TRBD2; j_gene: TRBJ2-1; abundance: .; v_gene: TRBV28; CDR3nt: TGTGCCAGCACACACGGGGGACTAGCGGGGGCTGCCTACAATGAGCAGTTCTTC; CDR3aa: CASTHGGLAGAAYNEQFF
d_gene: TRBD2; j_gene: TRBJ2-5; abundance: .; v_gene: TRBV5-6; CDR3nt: TGTGCCAGCAGTGGGACTAGCGGTTCCGAGACCCAGTACTTC; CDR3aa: CASSGTSGSETQYF
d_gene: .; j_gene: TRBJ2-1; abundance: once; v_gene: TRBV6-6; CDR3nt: TGTGCCAGCAGTTCTCGAGGGTCACAGGGTGGAAATGAGCAGTTCTTC; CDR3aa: CASSSRGSQGGNEQFF
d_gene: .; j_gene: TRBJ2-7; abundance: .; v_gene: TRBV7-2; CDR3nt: TGTGCCAGCAGCGAAGTCGTAGGAGGGGCGAGACGTGAGCAGTACTTC; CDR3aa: CASSEVVGGARREQYF
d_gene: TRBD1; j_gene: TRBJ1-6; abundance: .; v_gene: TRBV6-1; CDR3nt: TGTGCCAGCAGTGAAGTGGGGCAGGGGGCTTCACCCCTCCACTTT; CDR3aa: CASSEVGQGASPLHF
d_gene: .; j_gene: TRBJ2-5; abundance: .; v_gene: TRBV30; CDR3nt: TGTGCCTGGAGTGTTAATGGAGAGACCCAGTACTTC; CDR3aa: CAWSVNGETQYF
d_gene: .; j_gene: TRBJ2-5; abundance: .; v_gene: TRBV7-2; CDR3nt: TGTGCCAGCAGCTTAGCCCTTGGCCCGGAGACCCAGTACTTC; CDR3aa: CASSLALGPETQYF
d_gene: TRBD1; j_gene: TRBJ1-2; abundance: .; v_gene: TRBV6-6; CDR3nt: TGTGCCAGCAGTAACAGGGGCAACTATGGCTACACCTTC; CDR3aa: CASSNRGNYGYTF
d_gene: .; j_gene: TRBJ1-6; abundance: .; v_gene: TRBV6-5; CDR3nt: TGTGCCAGCAGTTACTCATATAAGGGGGATTCACCCCTCCACTTT; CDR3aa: CASSYSYKGDSPLHF
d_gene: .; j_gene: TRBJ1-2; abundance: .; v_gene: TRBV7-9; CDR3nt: TGTGCCAGCAGCATTAACACCCGGGACTATGGCTACACCTTC; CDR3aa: CASSINTRDYGYTF
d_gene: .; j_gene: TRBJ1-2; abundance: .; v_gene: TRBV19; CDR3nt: TGTGCCAGTACCCTCTTACAGGGAGGAGGGGGCTACACCTTC; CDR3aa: CASTLLQGGGGYTF
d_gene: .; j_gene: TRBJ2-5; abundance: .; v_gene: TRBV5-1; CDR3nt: TGCGCCAGCGGTCAGCAGGGACATATCCAAGAGACCCAGTACTTC; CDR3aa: CASGQQGHIQETQYF
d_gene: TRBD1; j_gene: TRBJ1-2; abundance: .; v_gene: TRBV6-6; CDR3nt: TGTGCCAGCAGTTTTCCACCGGGACAGAATAACTATGGCTACACCTTC; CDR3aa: CASSFPPGQNNYGYTF
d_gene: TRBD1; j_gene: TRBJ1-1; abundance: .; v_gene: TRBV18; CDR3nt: TGTGCCAGCTCACCACCCATGAGACAGGGACACACTGAAGCTTTCTTT; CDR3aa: CASSPPMRQGHTEAFF
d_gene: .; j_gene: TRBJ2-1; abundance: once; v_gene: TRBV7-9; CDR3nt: TGTGCCAGCAGCTTCGGAGGGGCCGGTTTGAATGAGCAGTTCTTC; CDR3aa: CASSFGGAGLNEQFF
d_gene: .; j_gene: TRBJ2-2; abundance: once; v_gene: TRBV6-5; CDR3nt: TGTGCCAGCAGTTATTGGGCGGAGGGCGGGGAGCTGTTTTTT; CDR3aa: CASSYWAEGGELFF
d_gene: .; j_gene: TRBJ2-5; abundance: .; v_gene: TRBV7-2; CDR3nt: TGTGCCAGCAGCTTATCTGATGGAGAGACCCAGTACTTC; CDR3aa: CASSLSDGETQYF
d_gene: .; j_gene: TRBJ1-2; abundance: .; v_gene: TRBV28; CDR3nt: TGTGCCAGCAGACCCCCCGCTTTGGGTGGCTACACCTTC; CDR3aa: CASRPPALGGYTF
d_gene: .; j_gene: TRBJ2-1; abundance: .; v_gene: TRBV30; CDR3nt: TGTGCCTGGACCGGGGCAACCTACAATGAGCAGTTCTTC; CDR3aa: CAWTGATYNEQFF
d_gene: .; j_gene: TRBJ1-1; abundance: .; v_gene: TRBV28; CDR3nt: TGTGCCAGCAGTTTAGGGGGGAGGGTTTGGACTGAAGCTTTCTTT; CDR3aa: CASSLGGRVWTEAFF
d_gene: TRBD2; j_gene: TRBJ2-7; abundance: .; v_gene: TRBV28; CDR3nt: TGTGCCAGCAGTTCCGGGACTAAGGACCACGAGCAGTACTTC; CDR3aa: CASSSGTKDHEQYF
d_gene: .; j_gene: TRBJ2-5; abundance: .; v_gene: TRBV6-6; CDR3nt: TGTGCCAGCAGTTTCTCATTTGTGGAGACCCAGTACTTC; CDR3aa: CASSFSFVETQYF
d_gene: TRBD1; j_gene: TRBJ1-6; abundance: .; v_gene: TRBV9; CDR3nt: TGTGCCAGCAGCGTAGGGACAGGGGGTTCACCCCTCCACTTT; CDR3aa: CASSVGTGGSPLHF
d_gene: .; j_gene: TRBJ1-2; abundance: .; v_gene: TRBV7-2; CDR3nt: TGTGCCAGCAGCTTCGAAAGGCAAGGAGGAGGCTACACCTTC; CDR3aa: CASSFERQGGGYTF
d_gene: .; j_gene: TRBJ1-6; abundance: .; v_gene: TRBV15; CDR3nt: TGTGCCACCAGCAGAGAAGTTACGAGCTCCTATAATTCACCCCTCCACTTT; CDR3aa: CATSREVTSSYNSPLHF
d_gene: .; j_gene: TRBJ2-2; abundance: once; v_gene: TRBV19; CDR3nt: TGTGCCAGTAGTAACAGGCGCGGGGGCCCGACCGGGGAGCTGTTTTTT; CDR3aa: CASSNRRGGPTGELFF
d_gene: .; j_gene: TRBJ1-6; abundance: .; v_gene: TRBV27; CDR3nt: TGTGCCAGCAGTTTCGGGGCCGTGGATTCACCCCTCCACTTT; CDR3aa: CASSFGAVDSPLHF
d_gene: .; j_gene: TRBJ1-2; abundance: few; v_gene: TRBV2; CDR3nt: TGTGCCAGCAGCGGAGGGGGCTATGGCTACACCTTC; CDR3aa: CASSGGGYGYTF
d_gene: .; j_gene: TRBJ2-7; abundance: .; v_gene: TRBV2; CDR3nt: TGTGCCAGCAGTGAAGGGTTGACTGACGAGCAGTACTTC; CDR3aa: CASSEGLTDEQYF
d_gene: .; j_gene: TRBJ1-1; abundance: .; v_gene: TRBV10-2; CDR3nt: TGCGCCACCCGTACGGGCGGGCCCCTAGACCTGAACACTGAAGCTTTCTTT; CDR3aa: CATRTGGPLDLNTEAFF
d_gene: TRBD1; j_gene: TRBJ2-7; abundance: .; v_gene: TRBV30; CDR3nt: TGTGCCTGGAGTGTACAATCTGGACAGGGGTACTTC; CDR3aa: CAWSVQSGQGYF
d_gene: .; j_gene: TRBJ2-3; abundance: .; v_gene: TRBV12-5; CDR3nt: TGTGCTAGTGGGACGGCCACAGATACGCAGTATTTT; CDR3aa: CASGTATDTQYF
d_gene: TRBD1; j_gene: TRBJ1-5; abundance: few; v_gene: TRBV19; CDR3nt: TGTGCCAGCAGAATACAGGGGGCGGGCAATCAGCCCCAGCATTTT; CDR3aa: CASRIQGAGNQPQHF
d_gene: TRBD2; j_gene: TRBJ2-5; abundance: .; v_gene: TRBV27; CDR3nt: TGTGCCAGCAGTTTACTAGCGGGGCGGCCAGGGACCCAGTACTTC; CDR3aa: CASSLLAGRPGTQYF
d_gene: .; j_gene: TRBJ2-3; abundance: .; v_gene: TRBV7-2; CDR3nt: TGTGCCAGCAGCTTCACCCCTCGGACAGATACGCAGTATTTT; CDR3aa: CASSFTPRTDTQYF
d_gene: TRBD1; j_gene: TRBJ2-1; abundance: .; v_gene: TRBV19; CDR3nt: TGTGCCAGTAGCCCCCGGGACAGGGGGGGATACGGGCAGTTCTTC; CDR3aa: CASSPRDRGGYGQFF
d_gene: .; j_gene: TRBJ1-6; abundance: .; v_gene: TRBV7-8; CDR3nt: TGTGCCAGCAGCTTCGACAGCGATTCACCCCTCCACTTT; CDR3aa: CASSFDSDSPLHF
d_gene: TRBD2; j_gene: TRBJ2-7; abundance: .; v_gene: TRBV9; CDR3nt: TGTGCCAGCAGCGCCCGGGGGGGTAATCCCTACGAGCAGTACTTC; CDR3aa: CASSARGGNPYEQYF
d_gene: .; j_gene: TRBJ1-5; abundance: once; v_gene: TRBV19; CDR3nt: TGTGCCAGTAGCGCCCCACGGAACAATCAGCCCCAGCATTTT; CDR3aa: CASSAPRNNQPQHF
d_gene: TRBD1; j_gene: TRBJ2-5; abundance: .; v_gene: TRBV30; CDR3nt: TGTGCCTGGGGTGGACAGGGGGGTGAGACCCAGTACTTC; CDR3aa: CAWGGQGGETQYF
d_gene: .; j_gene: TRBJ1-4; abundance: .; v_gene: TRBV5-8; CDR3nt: TGTGCCAGCAGCTTGGACGGAACTAATGAAAAACTGTTTTTT; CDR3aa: CASSLDGTNEKLFF
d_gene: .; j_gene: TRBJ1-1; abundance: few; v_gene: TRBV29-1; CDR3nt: TGCAGCGTTGTGAACACTGAAGCTTTCTTT; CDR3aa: CSVVNTEAFF
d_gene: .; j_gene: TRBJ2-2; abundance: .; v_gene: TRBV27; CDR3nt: TGTGCCAGCAGTTTCAGAGGTTTGGGCAGAACGAACACCGGGGAGCTGTTTTTT; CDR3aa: CASSFRGLGRTNTGELFF
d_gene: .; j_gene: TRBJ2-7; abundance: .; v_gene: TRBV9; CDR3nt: TGTGCCAGCAGCCCCGGGACCCCGGTTTTCTCCTACGAGCAGTACTTC; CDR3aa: CASSPGTPVFSYEQYF
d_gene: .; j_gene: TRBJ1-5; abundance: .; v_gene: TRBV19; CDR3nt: TGTGCCAGTAGTATAGTAGAGTCTGGGGGGTATCAGCCCCAGCATTTT; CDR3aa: CASSIVESGGYQPQHF
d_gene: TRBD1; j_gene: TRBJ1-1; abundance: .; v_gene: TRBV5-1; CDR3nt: TGCGCCAGCAGCACAGGACAGGGGGCGAATGAAGCTTTCTTT; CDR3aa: CASSTGQGANEAFF
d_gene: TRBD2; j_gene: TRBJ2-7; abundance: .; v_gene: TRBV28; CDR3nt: TGTGCCAGCACGGGGGGTGGCTACGAGCAGTACTTC; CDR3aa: CASTGGGYEQYF
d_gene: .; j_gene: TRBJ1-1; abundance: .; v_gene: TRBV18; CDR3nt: TGTGCCAGCTCGACGAACCAGAACACTGAAGCTTTCTTT; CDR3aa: CASSTNQNTEAFF
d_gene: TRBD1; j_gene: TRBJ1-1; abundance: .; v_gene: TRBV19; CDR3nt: TGTGCCAGCCAACGACAGGGGCTGGTTGACACTGAAGCTTTCTTT; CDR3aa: CASQRQGLVDTEAFF
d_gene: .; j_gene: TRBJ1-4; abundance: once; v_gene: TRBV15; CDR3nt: TGTGCCACCAGCCTTAACCCAACTAATGAAAAACTGTTTTTT; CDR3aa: CATSLNPTNEKLFF